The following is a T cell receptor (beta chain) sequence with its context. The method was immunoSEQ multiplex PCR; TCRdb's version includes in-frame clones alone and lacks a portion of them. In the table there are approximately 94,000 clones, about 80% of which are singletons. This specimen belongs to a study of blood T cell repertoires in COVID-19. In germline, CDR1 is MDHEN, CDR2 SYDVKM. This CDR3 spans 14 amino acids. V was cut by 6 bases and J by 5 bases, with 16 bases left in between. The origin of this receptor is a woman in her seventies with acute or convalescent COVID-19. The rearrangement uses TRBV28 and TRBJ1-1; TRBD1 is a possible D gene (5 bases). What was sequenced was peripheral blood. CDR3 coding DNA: TGTGCCAGCAGCCGGACGGGGGTAGAGACTGAAGCTTTCTTT. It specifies CASSRTGVETEAFF.